This T cell receptor beta chain was profiled in a study of blood T cell repertoires in COVID-19. Study summary: The United States, Italy and Spain were the sources of the acute and convalescent COVID-19 samples. From T cells, B-cell-depleted T cells, or PBMCs came the material, which was cDNA or gDNA.

Authors' methods: Amplification with reference gene primers provided the estimates of nucleated cell counts. Profiled with immunoSEQ multiplex PCR; TCRdb holds only in-frame clones, not every one. That table is the source of V, J and clone size, and D and trimming were worked out from the DNA. There are approximately 120,000 clones in the sample; approximately 77% occur only once, and roughly 20% lies in the top ten. With 6 bases removed from V and 1 base from J, the gap between germline ends came to 13 bases. Germline CDR1 LNHDA, CDR2 SQIVND (reference sequence). The CDR3 has 16 residues. The rearrangement uses TRBV19 and TRBJ1-6; possibly TRBD1 for D (6 bases). The TCR was taken from a man older than 75 with acute or convalescent COVID-19. The sequenced sample consisted of peripheral blood. CDR3 in DNA: TGTGCCAGTAGAGCCGGGACAAAATCCTATAATTCACCCCTCCACTTT. Translated: CASRAGTKSYNSPLHF.